This T cell receptor (beta chain) was profiled in a study of cytomegalovirus exposure and HLA in healthy donors. Primers: 60 Vbeta forward and 13 Jbeta reverse. TCRdb keeps only in-frame clones here, not all; method: immunoSEQ multiplex PCR. The data contain approximately 150,000 clones, 75% to 80% of them seen just once; the ten biggest clones take up roughly 0.68%. Germline loops: CDR1 SGHRS, CDR2 YFSETQ. The length of the CDR3 is 15 residues. Trimming took off 0 bases at V and 1 base at J, with 7 bases between the two ends. The sequencing input was PBMCs. The V and J genes are TRBV5-1 and TRBJ2-2; D ambiguous. The receptor was derived from a male donor in good health and CMV-seronegative. CDR3 protein: CASSLELVNTGELFF. The CDR3 DNA follows: TGCGCCAGCAGCTTGGAACTGGTGAACACCGGGGAGCTGTTTTTT. The variable domain in full, completed from reference TRBV5-1 and TRBJ2-2, reads KAGVTQTPRYLIKTRGQQVTLSCSPISGHRSVSWYQQTPGQGLQFLFEYFSETQRNKGNFPGRFSGRQFSNSRSEMNVSTLELGDSALYLCASSLELVNTGELFFGEGSRLTVL.